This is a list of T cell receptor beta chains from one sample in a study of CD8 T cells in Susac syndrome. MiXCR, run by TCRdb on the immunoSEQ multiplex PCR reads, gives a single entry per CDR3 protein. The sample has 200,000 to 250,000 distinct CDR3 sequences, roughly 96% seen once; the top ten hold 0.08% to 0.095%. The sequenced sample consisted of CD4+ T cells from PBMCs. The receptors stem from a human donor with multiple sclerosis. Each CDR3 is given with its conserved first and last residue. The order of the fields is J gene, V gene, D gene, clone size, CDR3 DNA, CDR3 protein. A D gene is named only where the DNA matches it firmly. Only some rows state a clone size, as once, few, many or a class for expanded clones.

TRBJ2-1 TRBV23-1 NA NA TGCGCCAGCAGTCAATCCCCCAGGGGGGGTTGGGAGCAGTTCTTC CASSQSPRGGWEQFF
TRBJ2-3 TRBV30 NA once TGTGCCTGGCGGATACCCTGGGGCACAGATACGCAGTATTTT CAWRIPWGTDTQYF
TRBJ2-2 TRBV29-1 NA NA TGCAGCGTTCGCGGACAACTAGGGGACACCGGGGAGCTGTTTTTT CSVRGQLGDTGELFF
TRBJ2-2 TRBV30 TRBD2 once TGTGCCTGGGTGAAGGAGAGCGGGAGGGTCACCGGGGAGCTGTTTTTT CAWVKESGRVTGELFF
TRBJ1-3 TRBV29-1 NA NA TGCAGCGTTGTATTAGCTGGAAACACCATATATTTT CSVVLAGNTIYF
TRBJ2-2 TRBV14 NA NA TGTGCCAGCAGCCAAGATCTGGCCGGGGAGCTGTTTTTT CASSQDLAGELFF
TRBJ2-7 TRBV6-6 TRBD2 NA TGTGCCAGCACCGGGACTAGCGGGAGCTACGAGCAGTACTTC CASTGTSGSYEQYF
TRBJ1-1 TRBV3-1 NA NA TGTGCCAGCAGTCAGCGACGGAAGAACACTGAAGCTTTCTTT CASSQRRKNTEAFF
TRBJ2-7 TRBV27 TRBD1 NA TGTGCCAGCAGCCCAAACCGGGACAGGGGCCACGAGCAGTACTTC CASSPNRDRGHEQYF
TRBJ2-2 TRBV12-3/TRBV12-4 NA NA TGTGCCAGCACTACCTGGGGACCCGGGGAGCTGTTTTTT CASTTWGPGELFF
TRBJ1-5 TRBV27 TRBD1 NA TGTGCCAGCAGTTTCGGAGACAGGGGTTCGGTCCAGCATTTT CASSFGDRGSVQHF
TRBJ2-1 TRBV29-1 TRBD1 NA TGCAGCGCCTCGGACAGGGTCAATGAGCAGTTCTTC CSASDRVNEQFF
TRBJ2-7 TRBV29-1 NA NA TGCAGCGTTGCTAACAGGGGAGGAAATTCCTACGAGCAGTACTTC CSVANRGGNSYEQYF
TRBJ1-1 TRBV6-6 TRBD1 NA TGTGCCAGCAGGGCACAGGGGTACACTGAAGCTTTCTTT CASRAQGYTEAFF
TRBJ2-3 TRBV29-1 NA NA TGCAGCGTTGAACCTACCAGTCGCGGACTTTACACAGATACGCAGTATTTT CSVEPTSRGLYTDTQYF
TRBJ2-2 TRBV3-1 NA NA TGTGCCAGCAGCCCCAGGGCTTCGGGGGAGCTGTTTTTT CASSPRASGELFF
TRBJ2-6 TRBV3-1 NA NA TGTGCCAGCAGCCCTAACCCAAGCTCTGGGGCCAACGTCCTGACTTTC CASSPNPSSGANVLTF
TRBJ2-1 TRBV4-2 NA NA TGTGCCAGCAGCCAAGATACCGTGAATGAGCAGTTCTTC CASSQDTVNEQFF
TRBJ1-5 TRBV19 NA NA TGTGCCAGTAGTGCCCGGACGGGCCATCAGCCCCAGCATTTT CASSARTGHQPQHF
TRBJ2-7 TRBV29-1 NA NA TGCAGCGTTGGGACAGCTTTTTCCTACGAGCAGTACTTC CSVGTAFSYEQYF
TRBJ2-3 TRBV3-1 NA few TGTGCCAGCAGCCAGGCCGACACAGATACGCAGTATTTT CASSQADTDTQYF
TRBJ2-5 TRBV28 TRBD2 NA TGTGCCAGCAGTCCCGGGGAGGGCAAGGGCCCAGGGACCCAGTACTTC CASSPGEGKGPGTQYF
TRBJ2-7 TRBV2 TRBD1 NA TGTGCCAGCAGTGAAGCGACAGGGGGAGCCTACGAGCAGTACTTC CASSEATGGAYEQYF
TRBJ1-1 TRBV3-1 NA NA TGTGCCAGCAGCTCTCGCTCGACTGAAGCTTTCTTT CASSSRSTEAFF
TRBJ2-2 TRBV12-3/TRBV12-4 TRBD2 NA TGTGCCAGCAGTCGGACTAGCGGGAGGGCCGTGACCGGGGAGCTGTTTTTT CASSRTSGRAVTGELFF
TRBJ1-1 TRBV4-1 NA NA TGCGCCAGCAGCCTGAGGAGTAGAAACACTGAAGCTTTCTTT CASSLRSRNTEAFF
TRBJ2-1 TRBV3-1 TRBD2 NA TGTGCCAGCAGCCTCACTAGCGGAATCTACAATGAGCAGTTCTTC CASSLTSGIYNEQFF
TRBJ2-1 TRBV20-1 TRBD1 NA TGCAGTGCTAGAGATGACGGGACAGGGGTCGTTGAGCAGTTCTTC CSARDDGTGVVEQFF
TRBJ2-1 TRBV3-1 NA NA TGTGCCAGCAGTACAGAGGGGGGGAGGAATGAGCAGTTCTTC CASSTEGGRNEQFF
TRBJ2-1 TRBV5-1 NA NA TGCGCCAGCAGCTTGGCGGTACAGGTAGCGGTCAATGAGCAGTTCTTC CASSLAVQVAVNEQFF
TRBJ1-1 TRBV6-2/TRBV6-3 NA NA TGTGCCAGCAGGACAGCGAACACTGAAGCTTTCTTT CASRTANTEAFF
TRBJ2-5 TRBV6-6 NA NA TGTGCCAGCAGTTATCCCGGACAGACCCAGTACTTC CASSYPGQTQYF
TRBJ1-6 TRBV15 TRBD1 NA TGTGCCACCAGCATCGGACAGGGAAATTCACCCCTCCACTTT CATSIGQGNSPLHF
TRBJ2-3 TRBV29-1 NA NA TGCAGCGTTGAACAGGGGCCAGATACGCAGTATTTT CSVEQGPDTQYF
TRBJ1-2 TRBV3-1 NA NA TGTGCCAGCAGCCAACTTGGACGGGGCTATGGCTACACCTTC CASSQLGRGYGYTF
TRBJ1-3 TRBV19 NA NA TGTGCCAGTAGTAGCCCCCGGCACCACTCTGGAAACACCATATATTTT CASSSPRHHSGNTIYF
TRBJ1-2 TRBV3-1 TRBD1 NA TGTGCCAGCAGCCAAGCGGGGGAGGGGGCCGAAGGCTACACCTTC CASSQAGEGAEGYTF
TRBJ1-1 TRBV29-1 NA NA TGCAGCGTTGATCCCCAGCGGACTGAAGCTTTCTTT CSVDPQRTEAFF
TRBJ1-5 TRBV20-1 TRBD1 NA TGCAGTGCTAAAGACAGGGGGCGTCAGCCCCAGCATTTT CSAKDRGRQPQHF
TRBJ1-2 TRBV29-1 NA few TGCACGGCGGGCAGGGCCTATGGCTACACCTTC CTAGRAYGYTF
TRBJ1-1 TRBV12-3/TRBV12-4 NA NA TGTGCCAGCAGTTTAATGGGGCTTGGGAACACTGAAGCTTTCTTT CASSLMGLGNTEAFF
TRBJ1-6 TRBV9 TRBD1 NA TGTGCCAGCAGCGCCGGGAAGGGGGCCAATAATTCACCCCTCCACTTT CASSAGKGANNSPLHF